The next 15 T cell receptor beta chains were all read from a single sample in a study of T cell responses to AZD1222 COVID-19 vaccine. Measured with immunoSEQ multiplex PCR; TCRdb has only the in-frame clones, and not every one. The sample holds around 100,000 clones, over 75% seen once. The material was peripheral blood, obtained on day 0 of MenACWY control vaccination. The receptor set was obtained from an adult in good health.

J is TRBJ1-6 and V is TRBV5-1; D perhaps matches TRBD1 (6 bases). The V and J ends lost 2 bases and 7 bases respectively, with 16 bases between them. The length of the CDR3 is 16 residues. Germline CDR1 is SGHRS and CDR2 is YFSETQ. CDR3 coding DNA: TGCGCCAGCAGCTTTCGAAGTGGTCAGGGGAATTCACCCCTCCACTTT. Residues: CASSFRSGQGNSPLHF.

This chain links TRBV20-1 with TRBJ2-7, with a tentative D call TRBD2 (5 bases). This CDR3 comprises 11 residues. From germline, CDR1 is DFQATT and CDR2 SNEGSKA (reference sequence). V lost 3 bases and J lost 7, with 10 bases in between. CDR3: CSASRTGEQYF. CDR3 bases: TGCAGTGCTAGCAGGACTGGGGAGCAGTACTTC.

The chain uses TRBV7-2 and TRBJ1-2, with a possible D match to TRBD1 (6 bases). Germline V gene data show CDR1 as SGHTA and CDR2 as FQGNSA. The V end lost 5 bases, the J end lost 4 bases, and 14 bases lay between the germline ends. The CDR3 contains 14 residues. The CDR3 is CASSPLQDSYGYTF. The DNA for the CDR3 is TGTGCCAGCAGCCCCTTGCAGGACAGCTATGGCTACACCTTC.

The genes are TRBV5-1 and TRBJ1-1; D gene ambiguous. This CDR3 is built from 15 residues. The V gene's germline CDR1 is SGHRS and CDR2 YFSETQ. The V end lost 0 bases, the J end lost 0 bases, and 9 bases lay between the germline ends. CDR3 nucleotides: TGCGCCAGCAGCTTGGCGGGGAGAGTGAACACTGAAGCTTTCTTT. It encodes CASSLAGRVNTEAFF.

This chain connects TRBV30 to TRBJ1-5; D might be TRBD1 (6 bases). Trimming shortened V by 3 bases and J by 9 bases, and 24 bases separated the two germline ends. In germline, CDR1 is GTSNPN, CDR2 SVGIG (reference sequence). The CDR3 is 16 amino acids. CDR3 region: CAWSTTGLGAGRPQHF. CDR3 bases: TGTGCCTGGAGCACAACAGGGTTAGGGGCTGGTAGGCCCCAGCATTTT.

This chain uses TRBV27 with TRBJ1-2; no clear D. Germline CDR1 MNHEY, CDR2 SMNVEV (reference sequence). The V and J ends lost 6 bases and 3 bases respectively, with 5 bases between them. This CDR3 comprises 11 residues. CDR3 loop: CASRADYGYTF. The DNA for the CDR3 is TGTGCCAGCAGAGCGGACTATGGCTACACCTTC.

CDR3 residues: CASSTPRGAGEEQFF. CDR3 DNA: TGTGCCAGCAGCACCCCCCGGGGAGCGGGAGAAGAGCAGTTCTTC. The rearrangement links TRBV11-2 to TRBJ2-1; TRBD2 matches 8 bases. CDR1 and CDR2 from the germline V gene are SGHAT and FQNNGV. This CDR3 has 15 residues. The V and J ends lost 5 bases and 10 bases, in that order; junction bases with no gene match: 13.

The V call is TRBV27, the J call TRBJ1-6; D remains unclear. The V end was cut by 5 bases, the J end by 10 bases, with 12 bases between. Germline lookup yields CDR1 MNHEY and CDR2 SMNVEV (reference sequence). The CDR3 consists of 13 residues. In nucleotides, the CDR3 is TGTGCCAGCAGTACAATTTCCCGGTCACCCCTCCACTTT. Its translation is CASSTISRSPLHF.

The rearrangement uses TRBV19 and TRBJ1-2; maybe TRBD1 (6 bases). Germline CDR1 and CDR2: LNHDA and SQIVND (reference sequence). This CDR3 has 14 amino acids. Trimming removed 5 bases at V and 8 bases at J, with 18 bases between. CDR3 sequence: CASSVNGQRGGYTF. The CDR3, as DNA: TGTGCCAGTAGTGTAAACGGACAGAGAGGGGGCTACACCTTC.

The V gene is TRBV19, the J gene TRBJ1-2; D perhaps matches TRBD1 (6 bases). The CDR3 extends over 15 amino acids. V dropped 5 bases and J dropped 5 bases, with 18 bases sitting between them. Germline lookup yields CDR1 LNHDA and CDR2 SQIVND (reference sequence). The CDR3 loop reads CASSPTRDTTYGYTF. The DNA for the CDR3 is TGTGCCAGTAGTCCTACCCGGGACACCACTTATGGCTACACCTTC. The whole variable domain, remainder taken from reference TRBV19 and TRBJ1-2, is DGGITQSPKYLFRKEGQNVTLSCEQNLNHDAMYWYRQDPGQGLRLIYYSQIVNDFQKGDIAEGYSVSREKKESFPLTVTSAQKNPTAFYLCASSPTRDTTYGYTFGSGTRLTVV.

V and J are TRBV5-5 and TRBJ1-1; D perhaps matches TRBD1 (6 bases). The germline gives CDR1 SGHKS, CDR2 YYEKEE (reference sequence). V was cut by 2 bases and J by 2 bases, with 10 bases left in between. The CDR3 length is 14 residues. Written as DNA, the CDR3 is TGTGCCAGCAGCTTCGCGGGGGCTAACACTGAAGCTTTCTTT. Protein sequence: CASSFAGANTEAFF.

The chain couples TRBV15 to TRBJ1-5; D may be TRBD1 (5 bases). The CDR3 runs 17 residues. CDR1 LNHNV and CDR2 YYDKDF come from the germline V gene (reference sequence). Trimming took off 5 bases at V and 3 bases at J, with 20 bases between the two ends. CDR3 sequence (DNA): TGTGCCACCAGCTCAACAAAGGTGGGGGGAGACAATCAGCCCCAGCATTTT. This sequence encodes CATSSTKVGGDNQPQHF.

Here the CDR3 reads CASSTTGGGQPQHF. The CDR3, as DNA: TGTGCCAGTAGTACGACAGGGGGCGGACAGCCCCAGCATTTT. V gene TRBV19 combines with J gene TRBJ1-5; 10 nucleotides line up with TRBD1. V lost 4 bases and J lost 7; bases outside the gene matches: 4. Germline V CDR1 and CDR2: LNHDA, SQIVND (reference sequence). The CDR3 length is 14 residues.

The chain combines TRBV28 with TRBJ2-3; 8 bases align to TRBD2. V was clipped by 6 bases and J by 4 bases; unmatched bases: 9. The germline CDR1 and CDR2 sequences are MDHEN and SYDVKM. The CDR3 consists of 15 residues. CDR3 in amino acids: CASSPGGGRPDTQYF. The CDR3 nucleotides read TGTGCCAGCAGCCCCGGGGGGGGCCGACCAGATACGCAGTATTTT.

The CDR3 region has the DNA TGTGCCAGCAGGGGCCCCAACTATGGCTACACCTTC. Amino acids: CASRGPNYGYTF. The genes are TRBV9 and TRBJ1-2; no clear D gene. Germline CDR1 reads SGDLS; CDR2 reads YYNGEE. Trimming took 5 bases from V and 2 from J, leaving 7 bases between them. The CDR3 spans 12 residues.